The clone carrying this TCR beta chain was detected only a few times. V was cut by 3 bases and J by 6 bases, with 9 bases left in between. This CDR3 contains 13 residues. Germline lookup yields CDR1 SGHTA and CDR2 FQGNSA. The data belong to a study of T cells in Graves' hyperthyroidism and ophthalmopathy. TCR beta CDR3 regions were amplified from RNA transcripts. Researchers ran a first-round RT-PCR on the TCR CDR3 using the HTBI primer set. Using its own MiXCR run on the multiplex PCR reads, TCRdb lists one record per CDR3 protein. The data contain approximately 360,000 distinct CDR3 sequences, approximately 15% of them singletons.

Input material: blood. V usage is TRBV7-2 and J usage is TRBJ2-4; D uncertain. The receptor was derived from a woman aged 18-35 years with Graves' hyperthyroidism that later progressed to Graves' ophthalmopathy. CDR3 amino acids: CASSFEFGNIQYF. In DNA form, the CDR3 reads TGTGCCAGCAGCTTCGAGTTTGGAAACATTCAGTACTTC.